Included here is one T cell receptor (beta chain) sequence, with context. The data originate from a study of beta chain features in type 1 diabetes. About the research overall: Sorted cell examination encompassed over 90,000,000 cells across all samples.

CDR3 length: 16 residues. Trimming shortened V by 0 bases and J by 6 bases, and 18 bases separated the two germline ends. Per the germline V gene, CDR1 is SGHDT and CDR2 is YYEEEE. Sequenced material consisted of expressed TCRB transcripts (all of the isolated RNA was reverse transcribed). Profiled with immunoSEQ multiplex PCR; TCRdb holds only in-frame clones, not every one. The table includes 400,000 to 450,000 clones, around 14% detected once. The sample comprised naive CD4+ T cells from blood. This sequence originates from a man in his thirties or forties in good health. The chain has TRBV5-6 and TRBJ1-2, with D possibly TRBD1 on 5 matching bases. The CDR3: CASSLADGTVRNGYTF. As DNA, the CDR3 is TGTGCCAGCAGCTTGGCCGACGGGACGGTGAGGAATGGCTACACCTTC.